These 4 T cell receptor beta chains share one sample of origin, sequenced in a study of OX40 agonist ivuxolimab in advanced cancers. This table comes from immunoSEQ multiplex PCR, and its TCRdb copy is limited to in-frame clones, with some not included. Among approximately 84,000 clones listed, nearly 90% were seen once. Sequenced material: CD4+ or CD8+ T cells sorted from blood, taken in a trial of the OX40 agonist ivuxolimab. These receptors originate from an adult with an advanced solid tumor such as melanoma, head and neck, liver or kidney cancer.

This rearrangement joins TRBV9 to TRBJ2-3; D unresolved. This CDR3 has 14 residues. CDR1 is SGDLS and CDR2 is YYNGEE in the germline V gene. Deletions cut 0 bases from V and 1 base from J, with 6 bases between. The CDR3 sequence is CASSVDMRTDTQYF. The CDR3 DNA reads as TGTGCCAGCAGCGTAGATATGCGCACAGATACGCAGTATTTT. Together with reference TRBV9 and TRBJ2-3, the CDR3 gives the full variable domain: DSGVTQTPKHLITATGQRVTLRCSPRSGDLSVYWYQQSLDQGLQFLIQYYNGEERAKGNILERFSAQQFPDLHSELNLSSLELGDSALYFCASSVDMRTDTQYFGPGTRLTVL.

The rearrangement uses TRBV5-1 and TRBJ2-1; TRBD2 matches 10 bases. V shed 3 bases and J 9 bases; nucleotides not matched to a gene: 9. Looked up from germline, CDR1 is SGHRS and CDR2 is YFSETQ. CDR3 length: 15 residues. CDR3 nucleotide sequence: TGCGCCAGCAGCTCCGGAGCGGGGGGGCACAGTGAGCAGTTCTTC. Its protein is CASSSGAGGHSEQFF. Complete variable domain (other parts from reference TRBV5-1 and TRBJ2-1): KAGVTQTPRYLIKTRGQQVTLSCSPISGHRSVSWYQQTPGQGLQFLFEYFSETQRNKGNFPGRFSGRQFSNSRSEMNVSTLELGDSALYLCASSSGAGGHSEQFFGPGTRLTVL.

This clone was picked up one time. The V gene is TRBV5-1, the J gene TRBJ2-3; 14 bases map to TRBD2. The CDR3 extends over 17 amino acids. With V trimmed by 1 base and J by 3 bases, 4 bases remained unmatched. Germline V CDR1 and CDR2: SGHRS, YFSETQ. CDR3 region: CASSLRTSGGPTDTQYF. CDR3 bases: TGCGCCAGCAGCTTGAGGACTAGCGGGGGGCCAACAGATACGCAGTATTTT.

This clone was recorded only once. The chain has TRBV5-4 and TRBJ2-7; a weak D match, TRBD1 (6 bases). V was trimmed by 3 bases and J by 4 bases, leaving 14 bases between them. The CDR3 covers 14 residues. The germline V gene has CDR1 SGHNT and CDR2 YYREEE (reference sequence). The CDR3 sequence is CASSSTGRGYEQYF. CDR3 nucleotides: TGTGCCAGCAGCTCTACGGGCAGGGGATACGAGCAGTACTTC.